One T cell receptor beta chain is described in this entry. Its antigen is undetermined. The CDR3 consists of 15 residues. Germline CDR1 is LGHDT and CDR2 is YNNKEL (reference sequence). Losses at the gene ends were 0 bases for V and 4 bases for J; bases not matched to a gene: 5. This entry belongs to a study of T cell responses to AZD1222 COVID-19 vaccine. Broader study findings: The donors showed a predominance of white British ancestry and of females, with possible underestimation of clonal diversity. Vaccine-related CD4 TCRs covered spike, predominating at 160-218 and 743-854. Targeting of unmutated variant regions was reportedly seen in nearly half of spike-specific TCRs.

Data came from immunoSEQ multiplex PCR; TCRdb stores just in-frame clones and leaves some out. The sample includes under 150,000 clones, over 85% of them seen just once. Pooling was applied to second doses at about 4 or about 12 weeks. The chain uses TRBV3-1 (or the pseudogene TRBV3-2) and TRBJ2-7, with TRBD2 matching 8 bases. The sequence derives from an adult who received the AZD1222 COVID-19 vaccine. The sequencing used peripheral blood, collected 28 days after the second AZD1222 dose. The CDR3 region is CASSQDLSGSYEQYF. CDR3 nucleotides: TGTGCCAGCAGCCAAGATCTGAGCGGGAGTTACGAGCAGTACTTC.